This TCR beta chain was captured by sequencing in a study of T cells in Graves' hyperthyroidism and ophthalmopathy. This CDR3 contains 15 residues. V was clipped by 3 bases and J by 4 bases, with 13 bases between them. Germline assignment: CDR1 LNHDA and CDR2 SQIVND (reference sequence). TCR beta CDR3 regions were amplified from RNA. HTBI primers were the set used in a first-round RT-PCR of the TCR CDR3. Each CDR3 protein is one row after TCRdb ran MiXCR on the multiplex PCR reads. The sample includes hundreds of thousands of distinct CDR3 sequences, under 15% of them seen just once. This clonotype showed up many times. Its specificity is unknown. The study, taken as a whole, reports: Using 13 V-J features, a model discriminated ophthalmopathy from stable hyperthyroidism. Blood shared most expanded thyroid clonotypes above 0.001.

V usage is TRBV19 and J usage is TRBJ1-5; D remains ambiguous. Input material: blood. This sequence was found in a woman between 18 and 30 years old with Graves' hyperthyroidism. The CDR3 coding sequence is TGTGCCAGTAGTATTAAGTCGAGTTCAAATCAGCCCCAGCATTTT. Translated, it gives CASSIKSSSNQPQHF.